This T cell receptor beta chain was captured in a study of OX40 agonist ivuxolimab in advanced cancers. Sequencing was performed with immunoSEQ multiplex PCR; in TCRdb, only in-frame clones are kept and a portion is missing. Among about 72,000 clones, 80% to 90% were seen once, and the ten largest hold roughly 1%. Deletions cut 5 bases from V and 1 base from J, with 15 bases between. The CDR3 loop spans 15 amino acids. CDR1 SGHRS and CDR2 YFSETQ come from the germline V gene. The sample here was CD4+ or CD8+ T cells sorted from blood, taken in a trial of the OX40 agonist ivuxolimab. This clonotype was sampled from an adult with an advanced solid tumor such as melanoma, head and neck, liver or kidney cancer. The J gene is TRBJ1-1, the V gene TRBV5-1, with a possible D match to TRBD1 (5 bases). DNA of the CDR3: TGCGCCAGCAGTCTGGTGGGGGGTGAGAACACTGAAGCTTTCTTT. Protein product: CASSLVGGENTEAFF.